The 25 T cell receptor beta chains below all came from one sample that was sequenced in a study of T-cell reconstitution after alpha-beta-depleted transplantation in children. Researchers prepared the TCRbeta library using unique molecular identifiers, the study reports. TCRdb used MiXCR to reprocess the PCR reads, holding one entry per CDR3 protein. The sample holds about 400,000 distinct CDR3 sequences, 10% to 15% seen once. This specimen was PBMCs, taken from the stem cell graft. These receptors were collected from a human donor who donated a stem cell graft to a child with Fanconi anemia.

This clonotype was found a few times. CDR3 sequence reads: CASSPGWGGNQPQHF. CDR3 coding DNA: TGCGCCAGCAGCCCGGGATGGGGGGGCAATCAGCCCCAGCATTTT. The V call is TRBV4-3, the J call TRBJ1-5, with TRBD1 as a possible D gene (5 bases). This CDR3 contains 15 residues. The germline V gene encodes CDR1 LGHNA and CDR2 YSLEER. V was cut by 4 bases and J by 2 bases, with 12 bases left in between.

The V gene is TRBV18, the J gene TRBJ1-4; the match to TRBD1 covers 8 bases. CDR1 is KGHSH, CDR2 LQKENI, per germline. CDR3 length: 16 amino acids. Germline trimming cut 1 base from V and 5 bases from J; bases unmatched to any gene: 6. CDR3 bases: TGTGCCAGCTCACCACAATTGAGGGACAGGAATGAAAAACTGTTTTTT. Translated, it gives CASSPQLRDRNEKLFF.

The chain carries TRBV6-1 and TRBJ2-3; 7 nucleotides agree with TRBD2. In germline, CDR1 is MNHNS, CDR2 SASEGT. V shed 0 bases and J 2 bases; nucleotides not matched to a gene: 5. The CDR3 sequence is 16 residues long. The CDR3 region is CASSEAPGGFTDTQYF. For the CDR3, the DNA is TGTGCCAGCAGTGAAGCCCCCGGGGGGTTCACAGATACGCAGTATTTT.

The CDR3 sequence is CATSAHSGVSYNEQFF. CDR3 nucleotides: TGTGCCACCAGTGCTCATAGCGGGGTCAGCTACAATGAGCAGTTCTTC. The rearrangement uses TRBV24-1 and TRBJ2-1; 8 positions agree with TRBD2. V was clipped by 5 bases and J by 3 bases; unmatched bases: 8. The CDR3 has 16 amino acids. The germline V gene encodes CDR1 KGHDR and CDR2 SFDVKD.

Ten or more counts support this clonotype. This sequence joins TRBV3-1 and TRBJ1-2; unclear D gene. The CDR3 covers 12 residues. V dropped 6 bases and J dropped 4 bases, with 9 bases sitting between them. Germline assignment: CDR1 LGHDT and CDR2 YNNKEL (reference sequence). The CDR3 DNA reads TGTGCCAGCAGTAGGAGGGCCTATGGCTACACCTTC. Translated: CASSRRAYGYTF.

This clonotype was found many times. V and J are TRBV29-1 and TRBJ1-1; D is perhaps TRBD1 (6 bases). The V end was cut by 7 bases, the J end by 10 bases, with 19 bases between. The CDR3 has 12 amino acids. Looked up from germline, CDR1 is SQVTM and CDR2 is ANQGSEA. This CDR3 is CSGLTGGVGAFF. CDR3 DNA: TGCAGCGGGTTGACAGGAGGAGTGGGAGCTTTCTTT.

This clonotype was recorded many times. The chain is built from TRBV3-1 and TRBJ2-6; D gene uncertain. The CDR3 is made up of 14 amino acids. Germline CDR1 reads LGHDT; CDR2 reads YNNKEL (reference sequence). V was cut by 3 bases and J by 2 bases, with 5 bases left in between. The CDR3 DNA sequence: TGTGCCAGCAGCCATAATACTGGGGCCAACGTCCTGACTTTC. This codes for CASSHNTGANVLTF.

The V call is TRBV10-3, the J call TRBJ2-7; D may be TRBD1 or TRBD2 (6 bases each). The ends were cut back, 0 bases at V and 6 bases at J, with 15 bases in the middle. The germline V gene encodes CDR1 ENHRY and CDR2 SYGVKD. This CDR3 is 15 amino acids long. The CDR3 DNA sequence: TGTGCCATCAGTGAGTCCGTGGGGGGCCGAGGCGAGCAGTACTTC. Translation gives CAISESVGGRGEQYF.

The chain employs TRBV18 and TRBJ2-7; either TRBD1 or TRBD2 may supply D (6 bases each). The CDR3 covers 13 residues. Trimming shortened V by 2 bases and J by 7 bases, and 12 bases separated the two germline ends. The germline V gene encodes CDR1 KGHSH and CDR2 LQKENI. The CDR3 DNA is TGTGCCAGCTCACCAGGAGGGGGAAGTGAGCAGTACTTC. This sequence encodes CASSPGGGSEQYF.

The V call is TRBV9, the J call TRBJ2-1, with 7 bases lining up with TRBD2. Germline values: CDR1 SGDLS, CDR2 YYNGEE. V lost 3 bases, J lost 1 base, and 10 bases stayed unmatched. The CDR3 length is 17 residues. The CDR3 DNA is TGTGCCAGCAGCGCCACCTCCCTAGCGGATTCCTACAATGAGCAGTTCTTC. Translated: CASSATSLADSYNEQFF. The whole variable domain, filled in from reference TRBV9 and TRBJ2-1, reads DSGVTQTPKHLITATGQRVTLRCSPRSGDLSVYWYQQSLDQGLQFLIQYYNGEERAKGNILERFSAQQFPDLHSELNLSSLELGDSALYFCASSATSLADSYNEQFFGPGTRLTVL.

This clonotype came up a few times. The gene calls are TRBV5-1 and TRBJ2-1; D is perhaps TRBD1 or TRBD2 (5 bases each). V was shortened by 0 bases and J by 6 bases, with 7 bases between the two germline ends. Germline V CDR1 and CDR2: SGHRS, YFSETQ. This CDR3 is 13 amino acids long. The CDR3 DNA sequence: TGCGCCAGCAGCTTGGGGGACCTCAATGAGCAGTTCTTC. Amino acid sequence: CASSLGDLNEQFF.

This clonotype occurred many times. This chain uses TRBV29-1 with TRBJ2-5; D not certain. The CDR3 consists of 13 residues. Germline V gene lookup returns CDR1 SQVTM and CDR2 ANQGSEA. With 7 bases removed from V and 2 bases from J, the gap between germline ends came to 14 bases. CDR3: CSAQYDTQETQYF. CDR3 bases: TGCAGCGCCCAATACGACACGCAAGAGACCCAGTACTTC.

In its sample, this clonotype was seen many times. The V and J genes are TRBV7-8 and TRBJ2-6, with 9 bases identical to TRBD1. Germline CDR1 is SGHVS and CDR2 is FQNEAQ. Trimming at V came to 0 bases and at J to 4 bases, leaving 4 bases not matched to a gene. The CDR3 contains 17 residues. The CDR3 nucleotides read TGTGCCAGCAGCTTAGCTGGGACAGGGACCGGGGCCAACGTCCTGACTTTC. Its protein is CASSLAGTGTGANVLTF.

This clonotype was seen a handful of times. CDR3 in amino acids: CASSLQGKSTGELFF. DNA for the CDR3: TGCGCCAGCAGCCTGCAGGGTAAAAGCACCGGGGAGCTGTTTTTT. This chain connects TRBV5-1 to TRBJ2-2, with a possible D match to TRBD1 (5 bases). The V gene's germline CDR1 is SGHRS and CDR2 YFSETQ. The CDR3 covers 15 residues. V was pared by 4 bases and J by 4 bases, with 14 bases between. Supplemented by reference TRBV5-1 and TRBJ2-2, the full variable domain reads KAGVTQTPRYLIKTRGQQVTLSCSPISGHRSVSWYQQTPGQGLQFLFEYFSETQRNKGNFPGRFSGRQFSNSRSEMNVSTLELGDSALYLCASSLQGKSTGELFFGEGSRLTVL.

This clonotype has more than one count but fewer than ten. V is TRBV5-1 and J is TRBJ2-2; D not resolved. The CDR3 is 14 residues long. Germline V lookup: CDR1 SGHRS, CDR2 YFSETQ. V shed 0 bases and J shed 7 bases, with 10 bases lying between them. CDR3: CASSLDSIGGELFF. The CDR3 DNA is TGCGCCAGCAGCTTGGACAGTATAGGCGGGGAGCTGTTTTTT.

At least ten counts were recorded for this clonotype. The chain is built from TRBV27 and TRBJ2-3; D might be TRBD1 (7 bases). The V end was cut by 6 bases, the J end by 0 bases, with 10 bases between. The CDR3 consists of 14 residues. Germline V lookup: CDR1 MNHEY, CDR2 SMNVEV (reference sequence). The chain's CDR3 is CASREGASTDTQYF. CDR3 DNA sequence: TGTGCCAGCAGGGAGGGGGCTAGCACAGATACGCAGTATTTT.

This clonotype was picked up many times. DNA of the CDR3: TGTGCCAGCAGCCCCGAAGGGGGGGCTAGCGGGGCGTACAATGAGCAGTTCTTC. Its translation is CASSPEGGASGAYNEQFF. The chain recombines TRBV6-5 with TRBJ2-1, with 9 bases that match TRBD2. V was clipped by 6 bases and J by 4 bases; unmatched bases: 16. Germline V gene data show CDR1 as MNHEY and CDR2 as SVGAGI. The length of the CDR3 is 18 residues.

The chain is built from TRBV29-1 and TRBJ2-7; the D gene is possibly TRBD2 (6 bases). Looked up from germline, CDR1 is SQVTM and CDR2 is ANQGSEA. The CDR3 covers 12 residues. V lost 4 bases and J 4 bases, leaving 11 bases between the germline ends. Written as DNA, the CDR3 is TGCAGCGTTGTCCGTGGGGGGTACGAGCAGTACTTC. Translated, it gives CSVVRGGYEQYF.

This chain links TRBV7-9 with TRBJ1-4; D ambiguous. From germline, CDR1 is SEHNR and CDR2 FQNEAQ (reference sequence). This CDR3 region has 13 residues. Trimming cost V 3 bases and J 6 bases, with 8 bases left between them. CDR3 nucleotide sequence: TGTGCCAGCAGCTTTGGTCCTCATGAAAAACTGTTTTTT. As protein: CASSFGPHEKLFF.

The gene calls are TRBV5-1 and TRBJ2-2; 12 nucleotides agree with TRBD2. The CDR3 has 18 amino acids. Per germline, CDR1 SGHRS and CDR2 YFSETQ. V lost 4 bases and J lost 2; bases outside the gene matches: 9. This CDR3 is CASSIRLAGGTNTGELFF. CDR3 nucleotides: TGCGCCAGCAGCATCCGTCTAGCGGGGGGGACCAACACCGGGGAGCTGTTTTTT.

This clonotype has just a few counts. V is TRBV5-6 and J is TRBJ2-7; D gene unclear. V gave up 3 bases and J gave up 3 bases, with 10 bases separating them. From germline, CDR1 is SGHDT and CDR2 YYEEEE. There are 13 residues in the CDR3. The CDR3 loop is CASSSLSYYEQYF. The CDR3 coding sequence is TGTGCCAGCAGCTCCCTTTCATACTACGAGCAGTACTTC.

At least ten counts were recorded for this clonotype. V is TRBV29-1 and J is TRBJ2-3; possibly TRBD2 for D (5 bases). CDR1 and CDR2 (germline): SQVTM, ANQGSEA. CDR3 length: 14 amino acids. V lost 3 bases, J lost 1 base, and 11 bases lay in between. This CDR3 is CSVDGEGGTDTQYF. The DNA of the CDR3 is TGCAGCGTTGATGGAGAGGGAGGCACAGATACGCAGTATTTT.

This clonotype was recorded a few times. The chain employs TRBV11-2 and TRBJ2-1; D tentatively fits TRBD1 or TRBD2 (7 bases each). The V end was cut by 3 bases, the J end by 5 bases, with 14 bases between. The germline gives CDR1 SGHAT, CDR2 FQNNGV. This CDR3 is built from 15 residues. The CDR3 coding sequence is TGTGCCAGCAGCTTCGCAGGGGGGGTGGACAATGAGCAGTTCTTC. Protein sequence: CASSFAGGVDNEQFF.

The chain joins TRBV3-1 to TRBJ2-7; D perhaps matches TRBD2 (6 bases). CDR3 size: 15 residues. Germline lookup yields CDR1 LGHDT and CDR2 YNNKEL (reference sequence). Trimming shortened V by 0 bases and J by 2 bases, and 11 bases separated the two germline ends. In DNA form, the CDR3 reads TGTGCCAGCAGCCAAGAAACGGGGGATCCCTACGAGCAGTACTTC. Its protein product is CASSQETGDPYEQYF.

The CDR3 DNA follows: TGTGCCAGCAGTTACTGGGTTGTGCTTCTAGATACGCAGTATTTT. This gives the protein CASSYWVVLLDTQYF. V gene TRBV6-5 combines with J gene TRBJ2-3; D gene ambiguous. Germline V CDR1 and CDR2: MNHEY, SVGAGI. Trimming stripped 1 base from V and 5 bases from J, with 13 bases between. This CDR3 is 15 amino acids long.